The 20 T cell receptor beta chains listed next were all sequenced from one sample in a study of blood T cell repertoires in COVID-19. Using immunoSEQ multiplex PCR, the repertoire was profiled, and TCRdb retains in-frame clones only, with some absent. The data show approximately 170,000 clones, with more than 70% seen just once and about 5.6% held by the top ten. The sequenced sample was PBMCs or T cells enriched from blood (not recorded which). These receptors came from a man in his forties or fifties who had recovered from COVID-19.

The chain carries TRBV27 and TRBJ2-1; TRBD2 might be the D (5 bases). V was cut by 6 bases and J by 3 bases, with 18 bases left in between. This CDR3 has 16 residues. Germline V gives CDR1 MNHEY, CDR2 SMNVEV (reference sequence). The CDR3 sequence: CASRDYSGNNYNEQFF. CDR3 sequence (DNA): TGTGCCAGCAGAGACTACAGCGGTAACAACTACAATGAGCAGTTCTTC.

V is TRBV5-4 and J is TRBJ2-2, with 14 nucleotides matching TRBD2. The junction had 3 bases not matched to a gene; V was cut back by 4 bases and J by 4 bases. The CDR3 extends over 16 amino acids. Germline-derived CDR1 and CDR2 are SGHNT and YYREEE (reference sequence). The CDR3 nucleotides read TGTGCCAGCAGCCAAGGACTAGCGGGGGGCACCGGGGAGCTGTTTTTT. Protein sequence: CASSQGLAGGTGELFF.

The rearrangement joins TRBV15 to TRBJ2-2; TRBD1 is a possible D gene (5 bases). The CDR3 is 17 residues long. Trimming took off 3 bases at V and 6 bases at J, with 20 bases between the two ends. CDR1 is LNHNV and CDR2 is YYDKDF in the germline V gene (reference sequence). For the CDR3, the DNA is TGTGCCACCAGCAGCACAGAAGGGGCTCCAGGTGCCGGGGAGCTGTTTTTT. It is translated as CATSSTEGAPGAGELFF.

Only a few counts were recorded for this clone. In nucleotides, the CDR3 is TGTGCCAGCTCGACGACAGGGAGTTCCACTGGCTACACCTTC. Amino acids: CASSTTGSSTGYTF. The chain is built from TRBV2 and TRBJ1-2; 7 bases agree with TRBD1. Germline CDR1 SNHLY, CDR2 FYNNEI. The CDR3 length is 14 residues. J was trimmed by 7 bases and V by 8 bases; bases with no gene match: 13.

The CDR3 nucleotides are TGTGCCACCAGCAGAGATCTGGGAGGAGGAAACACCATATATTTT. Residues: CATSRDLGGGNTIYF. The chain employs TRBV15 and TRBJ1-3, with D uncertain. Germline CDR1 and CDR2: LNHNV and YYDKDF (reference sequence). The CDR3 sequence is 15 residues long. V lost 0 bases, J lost 4 bases, and 10 bases lay in between.

The chain couples TRBV19 to TRBJ1-4, with TRBD1 matching 7 bases. The J segment lost 8 bases and the V segment lost 9 bases, leaving 12 bases of the junction unmatched. CDR1 and CDR2 (germline): LNHDA, SQIVND (reference sequence). CDR3 size: 14 residues. The CDR3 DNA reads as TGTGCCAGAGAGCCGGGACAGTGGTTGGAAAAACTGTTTTTT. Its protein product is CAREPGQWLEKLFF.

This clone was observed once. DNA for the CDR3: TGTGCCAGCAGCTTAGCTACACCAACTAATGAAAAACTGTTTTTT. It specifies CASSLATPTNEKLFF. The chain recombines TRBV7-9 with TRBJ1-4; no reliable D call. Germline CDR1 and CDR2: SEHNR and FQNEAQ (reference sequence). This CDR3 region has 15 residues. Trimming pared 0 bases from V and 0 bases from J, leaving 5 bases between. Combining the CDR3 with reference TRBV7-9 and TRBJ1-4 gives the whole variable domain DTGVSQNPRHKITKRGQNVTFRCDPISEHNRLYWYRQTLGQGPEFLTYFQNEAQLEKSRLLSDRFSAERPKGSFSTLEIQRTEQGDSAMYLCASSLATPTNEKLFFGSGTQLSVL.

This chain links TRBV11-3 with TRBJ1-1; no clear D. Deletions cut 2 bases from V and 5 bases from J, with 12 bases between. CDR1 is SGHNT and CDR2 is YENEEA in the germline V gene. This CDR3 has 14 amino acids. CDR3 region: CASSLSAPGTEAFF. DNA for the CDR3: TGTGCCAGCAGCTTAAGCGCACCGGGGACTGAAGCTTTCTTT.

CDR3 in DNA: TGTGCCAGTAGTATAGAATGGGGCCGCGGTTCGCAGTATTTT. This codes for CASSIEWGRGSQYF. V gene TRBV19 combines with J gene TRBJ2-3; maybe TRBD1 (5 bases). The CDR3 is 14 amino acids. V dropped 0 bases and J dropped 10 bases, with 14 bases sitting between them. Germline-derived CDR1 and CDR2 are LNHDA and SQIVND (reference sequence).

J is TRBJ1-2 and V is TRBV6-1; TRBD1 aligns across 7 bases. Germline V lookup: CDR1 MNHNS, CDR2 SASEGT. The junction had 21 bases not matched to a gene; V was cut back by 2 bases and J by 9 bases. The CDR3 length is 18 residues. The CDR3, as DNA: TGTGCCAGCAGTGAAAGGGTTGGGCAGGGGGGCCCTAATGGGCGCTACACCTTC. Amino acids: CASSERVGQGGPNGRYTF.

The gene calls are TRBV5-1 and TRBJ2-3; D is perhaps TRBD1 (6 bases). In germline, CDR1 is SGHRS, CDR2 YFSETQ. This CDR3 comprises 15 residues. V was shortened by 3 bases and J by 2 bases, with 13 bases between the two germline ends. CDR3 amino acids: CASSSSTGNTDTQYF. CDR3 sequence (DNA): TGCGCCAGCAGCTCTTCGACAGGAAACACAGATACGCAGTATTTT.

This chain joins TRBV7-8 and TRBJ1-2; D is unresolved. Germline V lookup: CDR1 SGHVS, CDR2 FQNEAQ. Trimming stripped 5 bases from V and 8 bases from J, with 12 bases between. The CDR3 runs 12 residues. CDR3 DNA sequence: TGTGCCAGCAGCACAGCCTCTGGGGGCTACACCTTC. Translating it yields CASSTASGGYTF.

The chain is built from TRBV5-4 and TRBJ2-3; 10 bases line up with TRBD1. Germline CDR1 and CDR2: SGHNT and YYREEE (reference sequence). The CDR3 runs to 15 residues. The V gene end was trimmed by 3 bases and the J gene end by 6 bases; junction bases not matched to a gene: 7. The CDR3 here is CASSSKDRGVDTQYF. CDR3 in DNA: TGTGCCAGCAGCTCCAAGGACAGGGGGGTGGATACGCAGTATTTT. Looking up the rest from reference TRBV5-4 and TRBJ2-3 gives the full variable domain: ETGVTQSPTHLIKTRGQQVTLRCSSQSGHNTVSWYQQALGQGPQFIFQYYREEENGRGNFPPRFSGLQFPNYSSELNVNALELDDSALYLCASSSKDRGVDTQYFGPGTRLTVL.

The rearrangement links TRBV19 to TRBJ2-1; D gene unclear. Trimming removed 4 bases from V and 10 bases from J, with 14 bases in between. The CDR3 is 13 amino acids. The germline V gene encodes CDR1 LNHDA and CDR2 SQIVND (reference sequence). This chain's CDR3 is CASSTSIVHEQFF. CDR3 in DNA: TGTGCCAGTAGTACGAGTATAGTTCACGAGCAGTTCTTC.

Remarks on this clone: At one end, the junction sequence differs from germline, possibly due to a read error. This same CDR3 is encoded by further DNA sequences in the sample. This rearrangement joins TRBV9 to TRBJ1-1; D is unresolved. Germline CDR1 SGDLS, CDR2 YYNGEE. This CDR3 spans 14 amino acids. The CDR3 here is CASSVGEMRTEAFF. CDR3 sequence (DNA): TGTGCCAGCAGCGTAGGGGAGATGCGCACTGAAGCCTTCTTT.

This chain links TRBV6-5 with TRBJ2-7, with D possibly matching TRBD2 (5 bases). Germline CDR1 is MNHEY and CDR2 is SVGAGI. V was trimmed by 2 bases and J by 3 bases, leaving 17 bases between them. The length of the CDR3 is 16 residues. The CDR3 loop reads CASSYRRGQALYEQYF. The CDR3 nucleotides are TGTGCCAGCAGTTACCGGCGCGGGCAGGCTCTCTACGAGCAGTACTTC.

The chain joins TRBV3-1 (or the pseudogene TRBV3-2) to TRBJ2-1, with D possibly TRBD2 on 5 matching bases. The CDR3 extends over 15 amino acids. Trimming cost V 1 base and J 6 bases, with 13 bases left between them. Germline V gives CDR1 LGHDT, CDR2 YNNKEL (reference sequence). The CDR3 is CASSQVVLGGNEQFF. The CDR3 DNA reads TGTGCCAGCAGCCAAGTTGTGCTCGGAGGCAATGAGCAGTTCTTC.

CDR3 sequence: CASSPSFRVYEQYF. The CDR3 DNA reads TGTGCCAGCTCGCCAAGCTTCAGGGTCTACGAGCAGTACTTC. The V gene is TRBV18, the J gene TRBJ2-7; D perhaps matches TRBD1 (5 bases). Trimming left V 6 bases short and J 3 bases short, with 15 bases between. The CDR3 covers 14 residues. Germline CDR1 reads KGHSH; CDR2 reads LQKENI.

This clone appeared once. The chain uses TRBV9 and TRBJ1-6; tentative D call: TRBD1 (6 bases). The V gene's germline CDR1 is SGDLS and CDR2 YYNGEE. The V end was cut by 4 bases, the J end by 10 bases, with 18 bases between. The CDR3 has 15 amino acids. The CDR3 DNA reads as TGTGCCAGCAGCCCGAACTCGCAGGGACACTCACCCCTCCACTTT. It specifies CASSPNSQGHSPLHF.

The chain recombines TRBV9 with TRBJ1-6, with no clear D. There are 15 residues in the CDR3. CDR1 SGDLS and CDR2 YYNGEE come from the germline V gene. V gave up 2 bases and J gave up 10 bases, with 16 bases separating them. The CDR3 DNA reads as TGTGCCAGCAGCGTGGGAGGAAACGACCGATCACCCCTCCACTTT. It codes for CASSVGGNDRSPLHF. Based on the CDR3 plus reference TRBV9 and TRBJ1-6, the full variable domain is DSGVTQTPKHLITATGQRVTLRCSPRSGDLSVYWYQQSLDQGLQFLIQYYNGEERAKGNILERFSAQQFPDLHSELNLSSLELGDSALYFCASSVGGNDRSPLHFGNGTRLTVT.